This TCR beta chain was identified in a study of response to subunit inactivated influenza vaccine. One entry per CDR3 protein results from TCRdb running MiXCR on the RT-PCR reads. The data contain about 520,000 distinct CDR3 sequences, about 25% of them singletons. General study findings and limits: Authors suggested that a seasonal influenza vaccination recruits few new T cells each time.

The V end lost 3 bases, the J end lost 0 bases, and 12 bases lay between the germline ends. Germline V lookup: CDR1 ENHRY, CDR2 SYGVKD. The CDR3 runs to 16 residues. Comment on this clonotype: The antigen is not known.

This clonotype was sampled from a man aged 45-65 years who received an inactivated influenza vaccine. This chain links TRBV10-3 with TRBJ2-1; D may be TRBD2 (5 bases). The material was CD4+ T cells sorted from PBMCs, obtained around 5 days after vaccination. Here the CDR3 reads CAISDSGVTSYNEQFF. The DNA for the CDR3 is TGTGCCATCAGTGATTCCGGGGTAACCTCCTACAATGAGCAGTTCTTC.